The present T cell receptor (beta chain) was sequenced within a study of beta chain features in type 1 diabetes. The overall study: The study found patients and healthy donors alike in age, gender and cell yields.

This clone was seen a handful of times. Its antigen is still unknown. Since all of the isolated RNA was reverse transcribed, expressed TCRB transcripts were what got sequenced. The assay was immunoSEQ multiplex PCR, and TCRdb's table has in-frame clones only and misses some. Of hundreds of thousands of clones detected, 8% appear once; the ten largest clones hold 0.44%. This CDR3 comprises 16 residues. The ends were cut back, 3 bases at V and 4 bases at J, with 13 bases in the middle. CDR1 and CDR2 (germline): MNHEY, SMNVEV (reference sequence). Populations obtained by sorting all exceeded 95% purity. Study outcomes and limitations: Insertions at VDJ junctions were less frequent in type 1 diabetes patients. These patients also deleted more nucleotides at the same junctions. Relative to healthy donors, patients appeared to have naive, central memory and Treg TCRB repertoires that were more similar.

Sequencing input: central memory CD4+ T cells from blood. The receptor was derived from a woman aged 18-29 years in good health. This sequence joins TRBV27 and TRBJ2-6; D possibly corresponds to TRBD2 (5 bases). The CDR3 is CASSFITGRGANVLTF. The CDR3 nucleotides read TGTGCCAGCAGTTTTATCACGGGGAGAGGGGCCAACGTCCTGACTTTC.